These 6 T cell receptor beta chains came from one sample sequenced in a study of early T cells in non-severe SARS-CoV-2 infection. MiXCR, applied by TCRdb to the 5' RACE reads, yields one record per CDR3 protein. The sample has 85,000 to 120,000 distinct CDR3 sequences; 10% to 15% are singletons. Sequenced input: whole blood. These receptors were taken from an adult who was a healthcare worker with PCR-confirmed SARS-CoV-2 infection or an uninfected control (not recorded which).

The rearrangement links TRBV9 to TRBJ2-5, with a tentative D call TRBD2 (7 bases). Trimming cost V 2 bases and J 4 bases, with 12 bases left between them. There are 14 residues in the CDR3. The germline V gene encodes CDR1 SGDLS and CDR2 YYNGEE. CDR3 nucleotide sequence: TGTGCCAGCAGCGTGGGAGGGGGAAGAGAGACCCAGTACTTC. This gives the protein CASSVGGGRETQYF.

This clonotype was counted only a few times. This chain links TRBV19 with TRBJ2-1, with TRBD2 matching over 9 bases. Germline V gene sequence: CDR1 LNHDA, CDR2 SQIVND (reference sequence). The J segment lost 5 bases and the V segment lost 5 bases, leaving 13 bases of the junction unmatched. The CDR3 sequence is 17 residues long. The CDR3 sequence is CASSHPDSGRWDNEQFF. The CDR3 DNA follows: TGTGCCAGTAGTCACCCGGATAGCGGGAGATGGGACAATGAGCAGTTCTTC.

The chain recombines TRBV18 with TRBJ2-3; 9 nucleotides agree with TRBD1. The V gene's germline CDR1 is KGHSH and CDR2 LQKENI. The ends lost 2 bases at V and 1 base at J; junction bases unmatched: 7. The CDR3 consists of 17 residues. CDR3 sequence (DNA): TGTGCCAGCTCACCAAACCAACAGGGGGCGGGCACAGATACGCAGTATTTT. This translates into CASSPNQQGAGTDTQYF.

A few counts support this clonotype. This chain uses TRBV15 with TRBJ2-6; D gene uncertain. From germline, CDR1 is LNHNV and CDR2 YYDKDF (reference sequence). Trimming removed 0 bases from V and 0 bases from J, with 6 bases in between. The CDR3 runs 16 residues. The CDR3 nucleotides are TGTGCCACCAGCAGAGACCCCTTCTCTGGGGCCAACGTCCTGACTTTC. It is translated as CATSRDPFSGANVLTF.

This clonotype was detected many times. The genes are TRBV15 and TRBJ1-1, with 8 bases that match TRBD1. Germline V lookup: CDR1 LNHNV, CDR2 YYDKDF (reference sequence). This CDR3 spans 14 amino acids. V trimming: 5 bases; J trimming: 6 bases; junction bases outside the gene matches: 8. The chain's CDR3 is CATSAGQGKSEAFF. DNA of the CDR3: TGTGCCACCAGCGCCGGACAGGGCAAATCTGAAGCTTTCTTT. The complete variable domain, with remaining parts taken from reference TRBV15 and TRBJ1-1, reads DAMVIQNPRYQVTQFGKPVTLSCSQTLNHNVMYWYQQKSSQAPKLLFHYYDKDFNNEADTPDNFQSRRPNTSFCFLDIRSPGLGDTAMYLCATSAGQGKSEAFFGQGTRLTVV.

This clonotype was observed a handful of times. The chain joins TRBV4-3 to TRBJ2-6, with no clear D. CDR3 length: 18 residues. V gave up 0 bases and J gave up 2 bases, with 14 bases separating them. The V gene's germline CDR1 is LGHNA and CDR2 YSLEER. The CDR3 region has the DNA TGCGCCAGCAGCCAAGATTATTCCCGGTGGACTGGGGCCAACGTCCTGACTTTC. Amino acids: CASSQDYSRWTGANVLTF.